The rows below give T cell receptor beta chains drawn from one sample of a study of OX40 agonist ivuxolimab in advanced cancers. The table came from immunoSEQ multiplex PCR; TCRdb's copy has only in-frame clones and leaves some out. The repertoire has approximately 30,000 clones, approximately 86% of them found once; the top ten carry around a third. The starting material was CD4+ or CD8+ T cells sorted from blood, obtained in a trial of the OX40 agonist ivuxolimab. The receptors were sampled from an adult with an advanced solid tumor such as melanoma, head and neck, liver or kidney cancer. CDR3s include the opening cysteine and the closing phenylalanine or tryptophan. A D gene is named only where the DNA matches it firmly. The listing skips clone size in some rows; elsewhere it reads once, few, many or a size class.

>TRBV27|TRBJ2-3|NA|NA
CASSLRLSSTDTQYF
TGTGCCAGCAGTTTACGACTGAGTAGCACAGATACGCAGTATTTT
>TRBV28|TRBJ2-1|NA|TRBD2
CASRSSGNSYNEQFF
TGTGCCAGCAGGTCTAGCGGGAACTCCTACAATGAGCAGTTCTTC
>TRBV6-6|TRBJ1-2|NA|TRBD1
CASSYTTGEGYTF
TGTGCCAGCAGTTACACGACAGGGGAAGGCTACACCTTC
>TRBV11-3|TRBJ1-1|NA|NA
CASSLGPNTEAFF
TGTGCCAGCAGCTTAGGACCGAACACTGAAGCTTTCTTT
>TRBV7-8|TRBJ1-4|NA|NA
CASSLKTVPGATNEKLFF
TGTGCCAGCAGCTTAAAAACCGTCCCCGGGGCAACTAATGAAAAACTGTTTTTT
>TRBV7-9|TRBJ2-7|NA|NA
CASSSLLSGGSYEQYF
TGTGCCAGCAGCTCCCTACTTAGCGGAGGGTCCTACGAGCAGTACTTC
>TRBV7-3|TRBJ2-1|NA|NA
CASGDQSYNEQFF
TGTGCCAGCGGGGACCAATCCTACAATGAGCAGTTCTTC
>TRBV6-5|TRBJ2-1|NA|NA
CASSYGVGAPQFF
TGTGCCAGCAGTTACGGAGTAGGGGCACCGCAGTTCTTC
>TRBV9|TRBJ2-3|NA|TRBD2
CASSLTSTSIYDTQYF
TGTGCCAGCAGCCTCACCTCGACTAGCATATATGATACGCAGTATTTT
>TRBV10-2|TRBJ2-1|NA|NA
CASSDGPVNEQFF
TGCGCCAGCAGTGATGGGCCAGTTAATGAGCAGTTCTTC
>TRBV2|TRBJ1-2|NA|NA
CASRRLGYGYTF
TGTGCCAGCAGGCGCCTGGGCTATGGCTACACCTTC
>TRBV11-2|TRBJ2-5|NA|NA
CASSTRDWQQETQYF
TGTGCCAGCAGCACACGGGACTGGCAACAAGAGACCCAGTACTTC
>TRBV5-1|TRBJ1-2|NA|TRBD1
CASSFGTGLVAYGYTF
TGCGCCAGCAGCTTCGGGACAGGGCTCGTAGCCTATGGCTACACCTTC
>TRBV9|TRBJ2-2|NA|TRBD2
CASSPKREGNTGELFF
TGTGCCAGCAGCCCTAAGCGGGAGGGAAACACCGGGGAGCTGTTTTTT
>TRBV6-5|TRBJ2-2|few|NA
CASSYGGSTGELFF
TGTGCCAGCAGTTACGGGGGGAGCACCGGGGAGCTGTTTTTT
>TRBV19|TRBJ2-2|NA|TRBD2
CASSAATSGRARELFF
TGTGCCAGTAGTGCCGCAACTAGCGGGAGGGCCCGGGAGCTGTTTTTT
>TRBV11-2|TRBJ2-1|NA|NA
CASSLGTTNEQFF
TGTGCCAGCAGCTTAGGGACAACTAATGAGCAGTTCTTC
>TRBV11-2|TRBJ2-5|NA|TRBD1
CASSSRGSSFQETQYF
TGTGCCAGCAGCTCCAGGGGGTCTTCTTTTCAAGAGACCCAGTACTTC
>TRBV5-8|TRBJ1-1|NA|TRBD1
CASSHGTGLDTEAFF
TGTGCCAGCAGCCACGGGACAGGGTTGGACACTGAAGCTTTCTTT
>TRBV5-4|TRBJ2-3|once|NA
CASSSGAGVSTDTQYF
TGTGCCAGCAGCTCGGGGGCCGGGGTTAGCACAGATACGCAGTATTTT